This is a list of T cell receptor beta chains from one sample in a study of T cells in Graves' hyperthyroidism and ophthalmopathy. Using its own MiXCR run on the multiplex PCR reads, TCRdb lists one record per CDR3 protein. The sample consists of about 610,000 distinct CDR3 sequences, about half of them appearing once. Sequenced: peripheral blood or thyroid tissue (not recorded which). The origin of the receptors is a woman younger than 30 with Graves' hyperthyroidism. The CDR3 runs from the conserved cysteine through the conserved F or W. D genes are given only for firm matches. Clone size appears in some rows only: once, few, many, or a class for an expanded clone.

size	D	V	J	CDR3	DNA
few	TRBD1	TRBV7-6	TRBJ1-1	CASSEQGANTEAFF	TGTGCCAGCAGCGAACAGGGGGCGAACACTGAAGCTTTCTTT
many	TRBD1	TRBV28	TRBJ1-2	CASSSWGQSGGYTF	TGTGCCAGCAGTTCTTGGGGACAGTCCGGCGGCTACACCTTC
NA	NA	TRBV10-3	TRBJ1-5	CAISESGSKETQHF	TGTGCCATCAGTGAGTCGGGGTCCAAGGAGACCCAGCATTTT
NA	NA	TRBV7-9	TRBJ1-2	CASSIFAGDYGYTF	TGTGCCAGCAGCATCTTTGCGGGGGACTATGGCTACACCTTC
NA	TRBD1	TRBV10-3	TRBJ1-2	CAIRKGQGVYGYTF	TGTGCCATCAGGAAGGGACAGGGGGTCTATGGCTACACCTTC
many	TRBD1	TRBV20-1	TRBJ2-7	CSARDTTGSNYEQYF	TGCAGTGCTAGAGATACGACAGGGTCAAACTACGAGCAGTACTTC
many	TRBD2	TRBV6-2/TRBV6-3	TRBJ2-7	CASPRRKREGSYEQYF	TGTGCCAGTCCTCGGCGGAAGCGGGAGGGCTCCTACGAGCAGTACTTC
many	NA	TRBV30	TRBJ2-5	CAWLSNAGATQYF	TGTGCCTGGTTGTCCAACGCGGGTGCGACCCAGTACTTC
NA	TRBD1	TRBV12-3/TRBV12-4	TRBJ1-1	CASSSTGRGNTEAFF	TGTGCCAGCAGTTCGACAGGGCGGGGGAACACTGAAGCTTTCTTT
few	TRBD2	TRBV20-1	TRBJ2-3	CSADLTSGRVTDTQYF	TGCAGTGCCGACCTGACTAGCGGGAGAGTGACAGATACGCAGTATTTT
few	NA	TRBV24-1	TRBJ2-7	CATSDPGMSAHEQYF	TGTGCCACCAGTGACCCCGGGATGTCGGCCCACGAGCAGTACTTC
NA	NA	TRBV12-3/TRBV12-4	TRBJ1-1	CASTFDSLDEAFF	TGTGCCAGCACTTTCGACAGCCTTGATGAAGCTTTCTTT
NA	TRBD1	TRBV25-1	TRBJ1-1	CASSAWDRGNTEAFF	TGTGCCAGCAGTGCTTGGGACAGGGGGAACACTGAAGCTTTCTTT
many	NA	TRBV6-2/TRBV6-3	TRBJ2-7	CASSAPGGSRDEQYF	TGTGCCAGCAGTGCTCCAGGAGGCTCGCGAGACGAGCAGTACTTC